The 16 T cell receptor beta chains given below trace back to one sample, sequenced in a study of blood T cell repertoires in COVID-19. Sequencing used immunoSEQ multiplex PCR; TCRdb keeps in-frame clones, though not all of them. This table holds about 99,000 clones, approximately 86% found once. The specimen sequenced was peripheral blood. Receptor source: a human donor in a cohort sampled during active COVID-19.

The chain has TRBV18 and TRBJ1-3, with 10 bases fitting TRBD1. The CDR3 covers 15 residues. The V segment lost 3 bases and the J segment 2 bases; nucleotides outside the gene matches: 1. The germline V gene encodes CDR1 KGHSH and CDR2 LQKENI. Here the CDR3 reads CASSPGTGAGNTIYF. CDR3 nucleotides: TGTGCCAGCTCACCCGGGACAGGGGCTGGAAACACCATATATTTT.

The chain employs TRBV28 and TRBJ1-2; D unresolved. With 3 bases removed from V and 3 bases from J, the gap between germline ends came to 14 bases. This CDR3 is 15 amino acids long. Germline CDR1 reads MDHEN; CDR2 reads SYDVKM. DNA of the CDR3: TGTGCCAGCAGTTTTTCAGGCCTCCAGGACTATGGCTACACCTTC. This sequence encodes CASSFSGLQDYGYTF.

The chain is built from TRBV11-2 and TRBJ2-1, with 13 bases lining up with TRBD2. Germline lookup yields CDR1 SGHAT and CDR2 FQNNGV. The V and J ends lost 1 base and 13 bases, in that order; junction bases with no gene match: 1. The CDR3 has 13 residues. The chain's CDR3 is CASSLGLAGGQFF. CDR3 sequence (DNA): TGTGCCAGCAGCTTAGGACTAGCGGGAGGTCAGTTCTTC. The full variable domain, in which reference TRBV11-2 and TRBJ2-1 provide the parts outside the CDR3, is EAGVAQSPRYKIIEKRQSVAFWCNPISGHATLYWYQQILGQGPKLLIQFQNNGVVDDSQLPKDRFSAERLKGVDSTLKIQPAKLEDSAVYLCASSLGLAGGQFFGPGTRLTVL.

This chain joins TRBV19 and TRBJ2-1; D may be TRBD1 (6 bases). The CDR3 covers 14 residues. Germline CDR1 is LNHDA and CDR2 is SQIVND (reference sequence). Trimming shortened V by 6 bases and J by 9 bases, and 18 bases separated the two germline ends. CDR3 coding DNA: TGTGCCAGTAGCGACGATGACAGGCCAAGTGAGCAGTTCTTC. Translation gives CASSDDDRPSEQFF.

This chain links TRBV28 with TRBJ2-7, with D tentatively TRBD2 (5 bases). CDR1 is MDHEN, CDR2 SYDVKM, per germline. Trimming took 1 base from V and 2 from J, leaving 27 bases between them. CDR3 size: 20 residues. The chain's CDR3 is CASSLLLRTPILPRPYEQYF. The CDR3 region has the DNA TGTGCCAGCAGTTTATTACTCCGGACTCCGATTCTACCAAGACCCTACGAGCAGTACTTC.

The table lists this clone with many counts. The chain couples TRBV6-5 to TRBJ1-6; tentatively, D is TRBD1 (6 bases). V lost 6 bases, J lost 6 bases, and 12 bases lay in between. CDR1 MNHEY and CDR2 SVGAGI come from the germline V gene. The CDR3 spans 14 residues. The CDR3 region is CASRQGTINSPLHF. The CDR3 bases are TGTGCCAGCAGACAGGGTACTATTAATTCACCCCTCCACTTT.

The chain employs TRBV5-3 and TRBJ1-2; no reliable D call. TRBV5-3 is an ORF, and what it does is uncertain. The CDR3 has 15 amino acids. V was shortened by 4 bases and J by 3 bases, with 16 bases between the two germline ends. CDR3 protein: CARSPGPTWDYGYTF. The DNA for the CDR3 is TGTGCCAGAAGCCCTGGGCCCACCTGGGACTATGGCTACACCTTC.

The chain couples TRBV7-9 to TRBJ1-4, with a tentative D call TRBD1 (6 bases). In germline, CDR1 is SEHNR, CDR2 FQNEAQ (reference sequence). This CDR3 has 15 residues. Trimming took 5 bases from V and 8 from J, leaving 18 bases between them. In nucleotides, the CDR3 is TGTGCCAGCAGCGTAAGCCGTTCAGGGGCAGAAAAACTGTTTTTT. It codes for CASSVSRSGAEKLFF. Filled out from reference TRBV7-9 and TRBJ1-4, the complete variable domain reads DTGVSQNPRHKITKRGQNVTFRCDPISEHNRLYWYRQTLGQGPEFLTYFQNEAQLEKSRLLSDRFSAERPKGSFSTLEIQRTEQGDSAMYLCASSVSRSGAEKLFFGSGTQLSVL.

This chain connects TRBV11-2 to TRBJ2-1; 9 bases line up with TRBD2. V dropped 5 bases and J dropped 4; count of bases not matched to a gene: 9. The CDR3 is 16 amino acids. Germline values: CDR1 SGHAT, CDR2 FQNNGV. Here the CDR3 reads CASSAQLAGVYNEQFF. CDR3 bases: TGTGCCAGCAGCGCACAACTAGCGGGTGTTTACAATGAGCAGTTCTTC.

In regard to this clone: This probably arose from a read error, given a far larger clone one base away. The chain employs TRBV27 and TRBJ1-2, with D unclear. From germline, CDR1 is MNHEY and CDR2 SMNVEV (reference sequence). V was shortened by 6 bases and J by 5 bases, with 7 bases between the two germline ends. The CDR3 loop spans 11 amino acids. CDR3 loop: CASSPGYGYTF. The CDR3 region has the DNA TGTGCCAGCAGCCCGGGGTATGGCTACACCTTC.

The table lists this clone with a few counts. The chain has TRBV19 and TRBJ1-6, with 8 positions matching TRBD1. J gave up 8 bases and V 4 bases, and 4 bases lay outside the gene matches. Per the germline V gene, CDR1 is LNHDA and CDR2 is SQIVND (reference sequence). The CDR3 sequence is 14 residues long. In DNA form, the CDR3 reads TGTGCCAGTAGTAGTCAGGGGGCGTATTCACCCCTCCACTTT. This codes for CASSSQGAYSPLHF. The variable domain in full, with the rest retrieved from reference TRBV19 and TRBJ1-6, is DGGITQSPKYLFRKEGQNVTLSCEQNLNHDAMYWYRQDPGQGLRLIYYSQIVNDFQKGDIAEGYSVSREKKESFPLTVTSAQKNPTAFYLCASSSQGAYSPLHFGNGTRLTVT.

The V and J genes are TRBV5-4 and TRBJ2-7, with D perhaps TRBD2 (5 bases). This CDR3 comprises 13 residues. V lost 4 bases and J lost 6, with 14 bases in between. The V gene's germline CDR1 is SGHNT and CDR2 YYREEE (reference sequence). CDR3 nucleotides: TGTGCCAGCAGCCGTAGAGGGAAGGGCGAGCAGTACTTC. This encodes CASSRRGKGEQYF.

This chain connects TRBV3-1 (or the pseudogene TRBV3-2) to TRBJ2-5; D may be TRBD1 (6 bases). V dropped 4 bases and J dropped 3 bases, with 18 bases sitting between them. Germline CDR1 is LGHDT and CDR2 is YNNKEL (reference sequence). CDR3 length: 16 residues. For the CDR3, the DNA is TGTGCCAGCAGCCGTTTCTACGGACAGCCCGAAGAGACCCAGTACTTC. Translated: CASSRFYGQPEETQYF.

CDR3: CAWSAAGGSNEQFF. The CDR3 nucleotides read TGTGCCTGGAGTGCGGCGGGGGGCAGCAATGAGCAGTTCTTC. This chain links TRBV30 with TRBJ2-1; 8 positions match TRBD2. Germline-derived CDR1 and CDR2 are GTSNPN and SVGIG (reference sequence). This CDR3 is 14 amino acids long. After removal of 1 base from V and 6 bases from J, the junction contained 5 bases not matched to a gene.

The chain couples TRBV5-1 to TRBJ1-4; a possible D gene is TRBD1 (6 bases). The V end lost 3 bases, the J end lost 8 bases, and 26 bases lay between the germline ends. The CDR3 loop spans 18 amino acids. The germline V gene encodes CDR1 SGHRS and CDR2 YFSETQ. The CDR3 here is CASSSVPITDRPWEKLFF. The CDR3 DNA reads TGCGCCAGCAGCTCCGTCCCGATCACAGACAGGCCCTGGGAAAAACTGTTTTTT. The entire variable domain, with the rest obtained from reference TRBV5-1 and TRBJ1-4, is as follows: KAGVTQTPRYLIKTRGQQVTLSCSPISGHRSVSWYQQTPGQGLQFLFEYFSETQRNKGNFPGRFSGRQFSNSRSEMNVSTLELGDSALYLCASSSVPITDRPWEKLFFGSGTQLSVL.

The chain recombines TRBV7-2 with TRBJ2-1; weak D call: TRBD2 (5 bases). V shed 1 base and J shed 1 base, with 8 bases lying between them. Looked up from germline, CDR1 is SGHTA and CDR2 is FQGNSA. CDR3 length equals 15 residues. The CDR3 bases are TGTGCCAGCAGCTTAGGGACTGGGTCCTACAATGAGCAGTTCTTC. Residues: CASSLGTGSYNEQFF.